The clone carrying this TCR beta chain was observed a few times. Its antigen is currently unknown. Full-length variable regions came from constant-region reverse primers plus semi-nested Nested Universal Primer A PCR. TCRdb analysed the 5' RACE reads with MiXCR anew, one entry per CDR3 protein. The table has about 46,000 distinct CDR3 sequences, around 26% seen once. Naive CD4+ T cells were purified with Tregs depleted by CD25. Study findings and constraints: Tumor memory CD4+ T cell TCR gene usage was found to cluster with blood and lymph node memory CD4+ cells and with lymph node naive CD4+ cells. Tumor Tregs overlapped most with tumor, then blood, naive CD4+ cells.

The V gene lost 1 base and the J gene lost 8 bases, with 11 bases spanning the gap. This CDR3 spans 13 amino acids. Germline V gene data show CDR1 as SEHNR and CDR2 as FQNEAQ (reference sequence). V gene TRBV7-9 combines with J gene TRBJ1-2; unclear D gene. The sequence derives from a female donor with breast cancer. The sequencing sample was made of naive CD4+ T cells sorted from blood. Noted subset: naive CD4+ T cells, CD4+CD45RA+CD25-. CDR3 bases: TGTGCCAGCAGCTTAGTGGGCGCCTGGGGCTACACCTTC. It specifies CASSLVGAWGYTF.